This passage covers 17 T cell receptor beta chains from one sample sequenced in a study of immune heterogeneity within non-small cell lung tumors. Template input was genomic DNA from bulk tumor (about 600 ng per sample). Biopsy collection occurred during surgery, with several far-apart biopsies per primary tumor. Patients underwent curative surgery for untreated, newly diagnosed non-small cell lung cancer. CDR3 of TCR beta was amplified by multiplex PCR that used 32 V and 13 J primers. TCRdb analysed the multiplex PCR reads with MiXCR anew, one entry per CDR3 protein. This sample carries approximately 9,800 distinct CDR3 sequences, under 20% of them seen once, and the ten largest clones take around 3.7%. Specimen: lung tumor tissue. Every receptor here comes from a man aged 40-55 years with non-small cell lung cancer.

V gene TRBV3-1 combines with J gene TRBJ1-5, with D possibly being TRBD1 (5 bases). Germline assignment: CDR1 LGHDT and CDR2 YNNKEL (reference sequence). The CDR3 runs 14 residues. Trimming took off 9 bases at V and 0 bases at J, with 12 bases between the two ends. The CDR3 bases are TGTGCCAGTTCTTTCGGGGGTAGCAATCAGCCCCAGCATTTT. As protein: CASSFGGSNQPQHF.

The chain joins TRBV12-3 or TRBV12-4 to TRBJ2-7, with D possibly matching TRBD2 (5 bases). CDR3 length equals 13 residues. With 3 bases removed from V and 3 bases from J, the gap between germline ends came to 9 bases. This chain's CDR3 is CASSLGAVYEQYF. CDR3 nucleotides: TGTGCCAGCAGTTTGGGAGCCGTCTACGAGCAGTACTTC.

In this sample, this clonotype turned up many times. This sequence joins TRBV20-1 and TRBJ2-3; TRBD1 aligns across 8 bases. The J segment lost 1 base and the V segment lost 5 bases, leaving 8 bases of the junction unmatched. This CDR3 spans 15 amino acids. Germline CDR1 is DFQATT and CDR2 is SNEGSKA (reference sequence). The CDR3 DNA reads as TGCAGTGCTGCCCGACAGGGGTCGCGCACAGATACGCAGTATTTT. It translates to CSAARQGSRTDTQYF.

This clonotype ranks as medium-sized (0.01 to 0.1%). The chain uses TRBV28 and TRBJ1-2; D perhaps matches TRBD1 (5 bases). The CDR3 spans 14 residues. With 5 bases removed from V and 4 bases from J, the gap between germline ends came to 14 bases. Germline values: CDR1 MDHEN, CDR2 SYDVKM. CDR3: CASSPHGRGYGYTF. DNA of the CDR3: TGTGCCAGCAGTCCCCACGGGAGGGGCTATGGCTACACCTTC.

By frequency in the sample, this clonotype is medium-sized. V gene TRBV6-1 combines with J gene TRBJ2-7; TRBD2 aligns across 8 bases. Losses at the gene ends were 5 bases for V and 4 bases for J; bases not matched to a gene: 7. The CDR3 runs to 14 residues. Per the germline V gene, CDR1 is MNHNS and CDR2 is SASEGT. This chain's CDR3 is CASSYGRAGYEQYF. CDR3 DNA: TGTGCCAGCAGTTACGGGAGGGCCGGATACGAGCAGTACTTC.

By share of the sample, this clonotype is medium-sized. The chain has TRBV20-1 and TRBJ2-7, with D maybe TRBD1 (6 bases). Trimming cost V 4 bases and J 0 bases, with 10 bases left between them. CDR3 size: 13 residues. The germline V gene has CDR1 DFQATT and CDR2 SNEGSKA (reference sequence). CDR3 sequence reads: CSAKGHNSYEQYF. CDR3 DNA sequence: TGCAGTGCTAAGGGACACAACTCCTACGAGCAGTACTTC.

In the case of this clonotype: In this CDR3 the conserved last residue, phenylalanine or tryptophan, is missing, so a read error is likely. The DNA is left out, because the CDR3 cannot be placed on it with certainty; the CDR3 is given as TCRdb lists it. The chain uses TRBV7-3 and TRBJ2-3; TRBD2 is taken as the D call from the table, unchecked against the DNA. The germline gives CDR1 SGHTA, CDR2 FQGTGA. From its first to its last residue, the CDR3 has 16 amino acids. This CDR3 reads CASSPSGGLGEQYFGP.

This clonotype was recorded many times. The chain employs TRBV7-2 and TRBJ1-1; TRBD1 matches 10 bases. After removal of 7 bases from V and 11 bases from J, the junction contained 16 bases not matched to a gene. Germline V gene data show CDR1 as SGHTA and CDR2 as FQGNSA. The CDR3 covers 15 residues. The DNA of the CDR3 is TGTGCCAGCACCCTTTATCCGGGACAGGGGAGTCTGGCTTTCTTT. This gives the protein CASTLYPGQGSLAFF. The entire variable domain, with the rest obtained from reference TRBV7-2 and TRBJ1-1, is as follows: GAGVSQSPSNKVTEKGKDVELRCDPISGHTALYWYRQSLGQGLEFLIYFQGNSAPDKSGLPSDRFSAERTGGSVSTLTIQRTQQEDSAVYLCASTLYPGQGSLAFFGQGTRLTVV.

Of note for this clonotype: At one of its ends the junction is not consistent with the germline gene, which may arise from a read error. The chain uses TRBV28 and TRBJ2-5; TRBD1 aligns across 9 bases. The CDR3 runs 16 residues. Per the germline V gene, CDR1 is MDHEN and CDR2 is SYDVKM. The CDR3 sequence is CASSLCDRGGQGTHYF. The CDR3 DNA reads as TGTGCCAGCAGTTTATGTGACAGGGGGGGCCAAGGGACCCATTACTTC.

This clonotype was observed many times. The gene calls are TRBV5-1 and TRBJ2-2; either TRBD1 or TRBD2 may fit D (6 bases each). The ends were cut back, 10 bases at V and 7 bases at J, with 35 bases in the middle. The CDR3 runs to 19 residues. Germline CDR1 reads SGHRS; CDR2 reads YFSETQ. The CDR3 DNA reads TGCGCCGGTACCCCCCGGCTTCCTGGGGGGACATCCTTGGGCGGGGAGCTGTTTTTT. Amino acids: CAGTPRLPGGTSLGGELFF.

This clonotype occurred many times. The chain has TRBV3-1 and TRBJ1-2, with 7 bases aligning to TRBD1. Germline loops: CDR1 LGHDT, CDR2 YNNKEL (reference sequence). This CDR3 contains 15 residues. V shed 0 bases, J shed 3 bases, and the junction held 4 bases outside the gene matches. The CDR3 loop reads CASSQEQGRYYGYTF. The DNA for the CDR3 is TGTGCCAGCAGCCAAGAACAGGGGCGGTACTATGGCTACACCTTC.

The table lists this clonotype with many counts. This chain joins TRBV30 and TRBJ2-3; 8 bases agree with TRBD1. The CDR3 covers 16 residues. After removal of 1 base from V and 3 bases from J, the junction contained 9 bases not matched to a gene. Germline-derived CDR1 and CDR2 are GTSNPN and SVGIG (reference sequence). The CDR3 sequence: CAWSALSGGWTDTQYF. For the CDR3, the DNA is TGTGCCTGGAGTGCGTTATCAGGGGGCTGGACAGATACGCAGTATTTT.

The sample holds a few counts of this clonotype. The chain couples TRBV18 to TRBJ1-2; TRBD1 is a possible D gene (5 bases). Between the trimmed V and J ends, which lost 4 bases and 4 bases, there was a span of 10 bases. The CDR3 has 13 amino acids. CDR1 and CDR2 (germline): KGHSH, LQKENI. CDR3 sequence: CASSRGPAYGYTF. The DNA of the CDR3 is TGTGCCAGCTCACGGGGCCCGGCCTATGGCTACACCTTC.

Relative to its sample, this clonotype is medium-sized. The V call is TRBV27, the J call TRBJ1-2; D is ambiguous. The CDR3 loop spans 13 amino acids. V was shortened by 5 bases and J by 6 bases, with 13 bases between the two germline ends. Looked up from germline, CDR1 is MNHEY and CDR2 is SMNVEV (reference sequence). The CDR3 protein is CASSLGPTNGYTF. DNA of the CDR3: TGTGCCAGCAGTCTCGGACCGACGAATGGCTACACCTTC.

This chain joins TRBV20-1 and TRBJ2-5; the match to TRBD2 covers 8 bases. Unmatched junction bases numbered 6, after V lost 5 bases and J lost 4 bases. Germline-derived CDR1 and CDR2 are DFQATT and SNEGSKA (reference sequence). This CDR3 comprises 13 residues. CDR3 DNA: TGCAGTGCTGAAACTACTAGCGGAGAGACCCAGTACTTC. This translates into CSAETTSGETQYF.

This clonotype is deemed medium-sized. V is TRBV6-2 or TRBV6-3 and J is TRBJ2-2; TRBD1 agrees at 8 bases. The germline V gene has CDR1 MNHEY and CDR2 SVGEGT. V was pared by 5 bases and J by 5 bases, with 7 bases of the junction left unmatched. The CDR3 totals 15 residues. CDR3 amino acids: CASSLQGAETGELFF. In nucleotides, the CDR3 is TGTGCCAGCAGTCTTCAGGGGGCTGAAACCGGGGAGCTGTTTTTT.

This clonotype is labeled medium-sized. The chain employs TRBV20-1 and TRBJ2-7, with 9 nucleotides matching TRBD2. CDR1 is DFQATT and CDR2 is SNEGSKA in the germline V gene (reference sequence). The V and J ends lost 0 bases and 5 bases, in that order; junction bases with no gene match: 11. This CDR3 has 16 residues. The CDR3 DNA is TGCAGTGCTAGAGACTTTAGCGGGAGTAAAGGGAACGAGCAGTACTTC. Protein: CSARDFSGSKGNEQYF.